The source of this T cell receptor (beta chain) is a study of blood T cell repertoires in COVID-19. Study-level background: Spain, Italy and the United States supplied samples that represented acute and convalescent COVID-19.

Germline V gene data show CDR1 as SGHTA and CDR2 as FQGNSA. Trimming left V 11 bases short and J 2 bases short, with 10 bases between. The CDR3 is 11 residues long. The repertoire was sequenced with immunoSEQ multiplex PCR; TCRdb's copy has only in-frame clones and lacks some. The sample gives approximately 230,000 clones, roughly 88% of which show up once; around 6.6% is in the top ten. The chain has TRBV7-2 and TRBJ2-7; no reliable D call. The TCR comes from a woman aged 30 to 39 with COVID-19, enrolled during active disease. The source material was peripheral blood. CDR3 amino acids: CAVLTTYEQYF. As DNA, the CDR3 is TGTGCCGTACTGACAACCTACGAGCAGTACTTC.